These 26 T cell receptor beta chains share one sample of origin, sequenced in a study of human T cells and chemical hapten exposure. TCRdb itself ran the RACE reads through MiXCR, one entry per CDR3 protein. The repertoire consists of 300,000 to 350,000 distinct CDR3 sequences, with approximately 6.3% occurring once and the leading ten covering 8.4%. Time point denoted: patch test 1, 2 weeks after DPC sensitization. As to treatment: therapeutic diphenylcyclopropenone sensitization with weekly scalp DPC. The sample consisted of whole blood, taken in connection with sensitization to the hapten diphenylcyclopropenone (DPC). These receptors were collected from a woman younger than 30 with alopecia areata. Some clones in this sample may be carry-over from other donors' samples.

The table lists this clonotype with many counts. The germline gene is not matched at one end of the junction; a read error may be the cause. V gene TRBV10-3 combines with J gene TRBJ2-1; D is possibly TRBD1 (6 bases). Germline V gene sequence: CDR1 ENHRY, CDR2 SYGVKD. The CDR3 is 13 amino acids. The CDR3 DNA follows: TGTGCCATCAGTGAGTATACAGGGAATGGGCAGTTCTTC. It yields the protein CAISEYTGNGQFF.

In its sample, this clonotype was seen many times. This chain connects TRBV28 to TRBJ2-2, with TRBD2 identical over 8 bases. Germline CDR1 and CDR2: MDHEN and SYDVKM. This CDR3 contains 16 residues. Trimming took 5 bases from V and 4 from J; bases not matched to a gene: 9. DNA for the CDR3: TGTGCCAGCAGTGCCCCTGGCGGGGGGAGCACCGGGGAGCTGTTTTTT. It specifies CASSAPGGGSTGELFF. Combining the CDR3 with reference TRBV28 and TRBJ2-2 gives the whole variable domain DVKVTQSSRYLVKRTGEKVFLECVQDMDHENMFWYRQDPGLGLRLIYFSYDVKMKEKGDIPEGYSVSREKKERFSLILESASTNQTSMYLCASSAPGGGSTGELFFGEGSRLTVL.

This clonotype was found many times. The rearrangement uses TRBV6-1 and TRBJ1-1; a weak D match, TRBD1 (5 bases). V dropped 7 bases and J dropped 5 bases, with 14 bases sitting between them. The V gene's germline CDR1 is MNHNS and CDR2 SASEGT. There are 13 residues in the CDR3. The CDR3 DNA sequence: TGTGCCAGCAACGTAGGCAGGGCTACTGAAGCTTTCTTT. This gives the protein CASNVGRATEAFF.

V usage is TRBV6-2 or TRBV6-3 and J usage is TRBJ2-7; D not certain. The CDR3 consists of 13 residues. Germline CDR1 MNHEY, CDR2 SVGEGT. Trimming pared 7 bases from V and 6 bases from J, leaving 16 bases between. CDR3 bases: TGTGCCAGCATCGACCCCGACCGGACCGAGCAGTACTTC. This gives the protein CASIDPDRTEQYF.

This clonotype was seen at least ten times. The rearrangement joins TRBV7-9 to TRBJ2-1, with D perhaps given as TRBD1 or TRBD2 (5 bases each). Trimming removed 5 bases at V and 8 bases at J, with 19 bases between. The CDR3 sequence is 15 residues long. Germline V CDR1 and CDR2: SEHNR, FQNEAQ (reference sequence). The CDR3 spells CASSPRDHQLDEQFF. The CDR3 coding sequence is TGTGCCAGCAGCCCCCGGGACCATCAGCTTGATGAGCAGTTCTTC.

There are a few counts of this clonotype. V usage is TRBV18 and J usage is TRBJ2-3; D remains unclear. This CDR3 comprises 15 residues. Germline CDR1 is KGHSH and CDR2 is LQKENI. V lost 2 bases to trimming and J lost 0 bases, with 9 bases between them. CDR3 sequence reads: CASSPRVASTDTQYF. CDR3 nucleotide sequence: TGTGCCAGCTCACCAAGGGTAGCTAGCACAGATACGCAGTATTTT.

This clonotype has only a few counts. The chain's CDR3 is CASSSPGLWWSTDTQYF. CDR3 bases: TGTGCCAGCAGTTCTCCGGGACTCTGGTGGAGCACAGATACGCAGTATTTT. The V gene is TRBV5-6, the J gene TRBJ2-3, with D perhaps matching TRBD2 (6 bases). Per the germline V gene, CDR1 is SGHDT and CDR2 is YYEEEE. The CDR3 length is 17 residues. Trimming took off 5 bases at V and 0 bases at J, with 19 bases between the two ends.

This clonotype was seen a handful of times. The chain employs TRBV9 and TRBJ2-3, with 7 bases fitting TRBD1. This CDR3 is 14 amino acids long. The trim removed 9 bases at V and 3 bases at J, leaving 10 bases unmatched. The germline CDR1 and CDR2 sequences are SGDLS and YYNGEE. The CDR3 here is CATNVGGMTDTQYF. The CDR3 nucleotides are TGTGCCACCAATGTAGGGGGCATGACAGATACGCAGTATTTT.

The chain carries TRBV6-6 and TRBJ2-1; D unresolved. The CDR3 extends over 13 amino acids. V was clipped by 5 bases and J by 10 bases, with 15 bases between them. Per the germline V gene, CDR1 is MNHNY and CDR2 is SVGAGI (reference sequence). The DNA of the CDR3 is TGTGCCAGCAGTCCAGGAAAGGCCCCCGAGCAGTTCTTC. This encodes CASSPGKAPEQFF.

This clonotype was counted many times. CDR3 sequence (DNA): TGTGCCAGCTCACACACCGGGACAGTATTCACCGGGGAGCTGTTTTTT. It codes for CASSHTGTVFTGELFF. The chain combines TRBV18 with TRBJ2-2; TRBD1 agrees at 7 bases. CDR3 length equals 16 residues. Germline V gene sequence: CDR1 KGHSH, CDR2 LQKENI. Germline trimming cut 4 bases from V and 4 bases from J; bases unmatched to any gene: 9.

A few counts support this clonotype. This chain uses TRBV2 with TRBJ2-2; weak D call: TRBD1 (6 bases). Germline lookup yields CDR1 SNHLY and CDR2 FYNNEI. The V end was cut by 1 base, the J end by 8 bases, with 11 bases between. CDR3 size: 14 residues. The CDR3 spells CASSEEPGAGELFF. CDR3 nucleotides: TGTGCCAGCAGTGAAGAACCAGGGGCTGGGGAGCTGTTTTTT. Together with reference TRBV2 and TRBJ2-2, the CDR3 gives the full variable domain: EPEVTQTPSHQVTQMGQEVILRCVPISNHLYFYWYRQILGQKVEFLVSFYNNEISEKSEIFDDQFSVERPDGSNFTLKIRSTKLEDSAMYFCASSEEPGAGELFFGEGSRLTVL.

V usage is TRBV18 and J usage is TRBJ1-2; 12 positions match TRBD1. The germline V gene encodes CDR1 KGHSH and CDR2 LQKENI. After removal of 3 bases from V and 2 bases from J, the junction contained 4 bases not matched to a gene. The CDR3 runs to 16 residues. The chain's CDR3 is CASSPGQGARNYGYTF. CDR3 nucleotide sequence: TGTGCCAGCTCACCGGGACAGGGGGCGAGGAACTATGGCTACACCTTC.

Ten or more counts support this clonotype. The J gene is TRBJ1-1, the V gene TRBV5-1; D is possibly TRBD1 (5 bases). The CDR3 extends over 12 amino acids. Germline V gene sequence: CDR1 SGHRS, CDR2 YFSETQ. Between the trimmed V and J ends, which lost 7 bases and 3 bases, there was a span of 10 bases. The CDR3 DNA sequence: TGCGCCAGCGGATTAGGGGACACTGAAGCTTTCTTT. Residues: CASGLGDTEAFF.

In its sample, this clonotype was seen a few times. The CDR3 DNA reads as TGTGCCAGCAGTTCGGGGCCCGGGGGAGGGACAGCGGCTTTCTTT. It encodes CASSSGPGGGTAAFF. This chain links TRBV12-3 or TRBV12-4 with TRBJ1-1, with TRBD1 matching over 7 bases. Losses at the gene ends were 4 bases for V and 11 bases for J; bases not matched to a gene: 16. CDR3 length: 15 residues.

CDR3 nucleotides: TGCGCCAGCAGCCAAGTCGTGACAGACACGAATTCACCCCTCCACTTT. Protein product: CASSQVVTDTNSPLHF. The chain is built from TRBV4-3 and TRBJ1-6; D is possibly TRBD1 (5 bases). V dropped 1 base and J dropped 7 bases, with 14 bases sitting between them. Germline V gene data show CDR1 as LGHNA and CDR2 as YSLEER. The CDR3 extends over 16 amino acids.

Concerning this clonotype itself: The junction does not match germline at one end; this may be a read error. The V and J genes are TRBV4-1 and TRBJ2-7; the match to TRBD1 covers 10 bases. CDR3 length equals 15 residues. Germline V gene sequence: CDR1 MGHRA, CDR2 YSYEKL. CDR3 sequence: CASSQDQGTGVIEHF. DNA of the CDR3: TGCGCCAGCAGCCAAGATCAAGGGACAGGGGTCATAGAGCACTTC.

In this sample, this clonotype turned up a few times. The V call is TRBV7-9, the J call TRBJ1-5; unclear D gene. Trimming left V 3 bases short and J 4 bases short, with 10 bases between. CDR3 length equals 14 residues. Germline V gene sequence: CDR1 SEHNR, CDR2 FQNEAQ (reference sequence). CDR3 sequence: CASSFGRVNQPQHF. The CDR3 DNA sequence: TGTGCCAGCAGCTTCGGACGGGTAAATCAGCCCCAGCATTTT.

The genes are TRBV20-1 and TRBJ2-1; no firm D call. V was cut by 2 bases and J by 9 bases, with 11 bases left in between. CDR3 length equals 12 residues. Germline CDR1 reads DFQATT; CDR2 reads SNEGSKA (reference sequence). CDR3 nucleotide sequence: TGCAGTGCTAGACCGCGCTGGGGTGAGCAGTTCTTC. Translation: CSARPRWGEQFF.

The table lists this clonotype with a few counts. The rearrangement links TRBV9 to TRBJ1-4; D not certain. Germline values: CDR1 SGDLS, CDR2 YYNGEE. The CDR3 totals 16 residues. The V end was cut by 3 bases, the J end by 5 bases, with 17 bases between. The CDR3 nucleotides are TGTGCCAGCAGCGGATATAGGACGGGAGAGAATGAAAAACTGTTTTTT. The encoded protein is CASSGYRTGENEKLFF.

This clonotype was seen a handful of times. This sequence joins TRBV4-3 and TRBJ1-4; the D gene is possibly TRBD1 (6 bases). The CDR3 is 17 residues long. The germline V gene has CDR1 LGHNA and CDR2 YSLEER. Trimming removed 7 bases from V and 4 bases from J, with 22 bases in between. As DNA, the CDR3 is TGCGCCAGCACGAGAGGGGGAGGGGCCAGGGGTAATGAAAAACTGTTTTTT. Amino acid sequence: CASTRGGGARGNEKLFF.

The V and J genes are TRBV19 and TRBJ2-1; maybe TRBD1 (6 bases). The CDR3 has 13 residues. Germline V gene sequence: CDR1 LNHDA, CDR2 SQIVND (reference sequence). The germline V and J ends were trimmed by 7 bases and 3 bases, with 10 bases remaining between them. CDR3 in DNA: TGTGCCAGTACGAGGACAGACTACAATGAGCAGTTCTTC. This sequence encodes CASTRTDYNEQFF. Full variable domain (outside the CDR3, taken from reference TRBV19 and TRBJ2-1): DGGITQSPKYLFRKEGQNVTLSCEQNLNHDAMYWYRQDPGQGLRLIYYSQIVNDFQKGDIAEGYSVSREKKESFPLTVTSAQKNPTAFYLCASTRTDYNEQFFGPGTRLTVL.

The sample holds a few counts of this clonotype. This CDR3 reads CASSFGRDEQFF. The CDR3, as DNA: TGTGCCAGCAGCTTTGGGCGCGATGAGCAGTTCTTC. This rearrangement joins TRBV5-4 to TRBJ2-1; D is undetermined. CDR1 is SGHNT, CDR2 YYREEE, per germline (reference sequence). V was trimmed by 2 bases and J by 8 bases, leaving 8 bases between them. The length of the CDR3 is 12 residues.

In its sample, this clonotype was seen a few times. This chain uses TRBV24-1 with TRBJ1-2; D perhaps matches TRBD1 (6 bases). The ends were cut back, 1 base at V and 6 bases at J, with 20 bases in the middle. The CDR3 sequence is 17 residues long. Germline V gene lookup returns CDR1 KGHDR and CDR2 SFDVKD. The CDR3 bases are TGTGCCACCAGTGATTTTTTAGGCGAACAGGGAGTCCATGGCTACACCTTC. It yields the protein CATSDFLGEQGVHGYTF.

This clonotype was seen more than once but under ten times. In DNA form, the CDR3 reads TGTGCCAGCAGTTACACGGAGACCCAGTACTTC. Its translation: CASSYTETQYF. J is TRBJ2-5 and V is TRBV2; D remains ambiguous. Germline CDR1 is SNHLY and CDR2 is FYNNEI. The ends were cut back, 5 bases at V and 5 bases at J, with 6 bases in the middle. The CDR3 covers 11 residues.

This chain links TRBV7-3 with TRBJ2-7; D call uncertain. Between the trimmed V and J ends, which lost 4 bases and 7 bases, there was a span of 14 bases. CDR3 length: 13 amino acids. The germline V gene encodes CDR1 SGHTA and CDR2 FQGTGA. In DNA form, the CDR3 reads TGTGCCAGCAGCTATTCTGGGGAACGGGAGCAGTACTTC. This gives the protein CASSYSGEREQYF.

The chain uses TRBV6-5 and TRBJ1-3; D is undetermined. V lost 2 bases and J 4 bases, leaving 12 bases between the germline ends. This CDR3 contains 15 residues. Germline-derived CDR1 and CDR2 are MNHEY and SVGAGI. The CDR3 coding sequence is TGTGCCAGCAGTTACGGCTCAGCAATCGGAAACACCATATATTTT. Amino acid sequence: CASSYGSAIGNTIYF.